One and the same sample provided the 3 T cell receptor beta chains below, sequenced in a study of blood T cell repertoires in COVID-19. The table came from immunoSEQ multiplex PCR; TCRdb's copy has only in-frame clones and leaves some out. The sample records hundreds of thousands of clones, around 86% being singletons. Specimen: PBMCs or T cells enriched from blood (not recorded which). These receptors all come from a man in his thirties or forties who had recovered from COVID-19.

This chain connects TRBV19 to TRBJ1-6; a possible D gene is TRBD1 (5 bases). CDR1 is LNHDA and CDR2 is SQIVND in the germline V gene (reference sequence). V lost 10 bases to trimming and J lost 4 bases, with 11 bases between them. The CDR3 loop spans 13 amino acids. The DNA of the CDR3 is TGTGCCACCACGGACAATTATAATTCACCCCTCCACTTT. Protein sequence: CATTDNYNSPLHF.

The chain employs TRBV5-4 and TRBJ2-1; D is possibly TRBD1 (7 bases). With 3 bases removed from V and 7 bases from J, the gap between germline ends came to 17 bases. Germline loops: CDR1 SGHNT, CDR2 YYREEE (reference sequence). The CDR3 is 15 amino acids. Here the CDR3 DNA reads TGTGCCAGCAGCTCGGGATATCCAGGGGGGAATGAGCAGTTCTTC. Its protein is CASSSGYPGGNEQFF.

The gene calls are TRBV4-1 and TRBJ1-5; 7 bases are a match to TRBD1. This CDR3 has 14 amino acids. Looked up from germline, CDR1 is MGHRA and CDR2 is YSYEKL. J gave up 3 bases and V 2 bases, and 1 base lay outside the gene matches. CDR3 bases: TGCGCCAGCAGCCAAACAGGGGTCAATCAGCCCCAGCATTTT. Protein sequence: CASSQTGVNQPQHF.